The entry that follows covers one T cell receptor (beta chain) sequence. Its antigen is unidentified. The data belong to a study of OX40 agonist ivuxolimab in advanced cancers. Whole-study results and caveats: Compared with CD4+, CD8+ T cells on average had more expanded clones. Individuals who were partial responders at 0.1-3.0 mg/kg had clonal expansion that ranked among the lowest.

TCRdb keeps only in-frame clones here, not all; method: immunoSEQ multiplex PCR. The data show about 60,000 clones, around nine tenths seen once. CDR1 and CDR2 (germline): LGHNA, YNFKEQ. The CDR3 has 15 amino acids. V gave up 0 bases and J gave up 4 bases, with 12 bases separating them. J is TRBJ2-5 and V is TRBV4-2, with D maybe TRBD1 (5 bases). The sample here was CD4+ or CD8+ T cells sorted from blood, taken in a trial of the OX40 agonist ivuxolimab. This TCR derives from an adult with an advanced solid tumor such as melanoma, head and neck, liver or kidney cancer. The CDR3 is CASSQDRAGRETQYF. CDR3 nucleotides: TGTGCCAGCAGCCAAGATAGGGCAGGGCGAGAGACCCAGTACTTC.